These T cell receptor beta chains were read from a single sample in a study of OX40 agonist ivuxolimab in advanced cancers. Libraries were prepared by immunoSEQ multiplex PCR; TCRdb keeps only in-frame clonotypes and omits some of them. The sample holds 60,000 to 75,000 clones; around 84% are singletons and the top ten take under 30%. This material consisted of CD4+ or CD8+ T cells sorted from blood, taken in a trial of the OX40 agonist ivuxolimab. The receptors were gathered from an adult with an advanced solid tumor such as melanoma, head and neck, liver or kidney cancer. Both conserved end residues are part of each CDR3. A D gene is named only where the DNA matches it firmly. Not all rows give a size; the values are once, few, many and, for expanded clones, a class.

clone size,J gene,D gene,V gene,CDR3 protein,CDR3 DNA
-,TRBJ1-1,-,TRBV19,CASSIEGNTEAFF,TGTGCCAGTAGTATAGAAGGGAACACTGAAGCTTTCTTT
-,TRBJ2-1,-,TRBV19,CASSISGGLSYNEQFF,TGTGCCAGTAGTATATCAGGCGGGCTCTCCTACAATGAGCAGTTCTTC
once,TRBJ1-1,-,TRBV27,CASSLFRLNTEAFF,TGTGCCAGCAGTTTATTCAGGTTGAACACTGAAGCTTTCTTT
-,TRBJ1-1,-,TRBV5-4,CAASVQGMNTEAFF,TGTGCCGCTTCGGTCCAAGGGATGAACACTGAAGCTTTCTTT
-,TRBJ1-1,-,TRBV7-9,CASSSRWGEAFF,TGTGCCAGCAGCTCCCGTTGGGGTGAAGCTTTCTTT
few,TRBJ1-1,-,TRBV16,CASSQQGGTEAFF,TGTGCCAGCAGCCAGCAGGGTGGCACTGAAGCTTTCTTT
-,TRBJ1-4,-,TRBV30,CAWTSGSPNEKLFF,TGTGCCTGGACTTCCGGAAGTCCTAATGAAAAACTGTTTTTT
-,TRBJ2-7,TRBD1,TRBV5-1,CASSSSTGTYEQYF,TGCGCCAGCAGCTCCTCGACAGGGACCTACGAGCAGTACTTC
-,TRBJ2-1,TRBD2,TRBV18,CASSPPVSSGRSYNEQFF,TGTGCCAGCTCACCACCGGTGTCTAGCGGGCGCTCCTACAATGAGCAGTTCTTC
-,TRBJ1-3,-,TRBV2,CASTSEGLSGNTIYF,TGTGCCTCGACTAGTGAGGGCCTCTCTGGAAACACCATATATTTT
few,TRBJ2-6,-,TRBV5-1,CASSLEYSGANVLTF,TGCGCCAGCAGCTTGGAGTACTCTGGGGCCAACGTCCTGACTTTC
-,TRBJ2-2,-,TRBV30,CAWGGGFTGELFF,TGTGCCTGGGGAGGAGGGTTCACCGGGGAGCTGTTTTTT
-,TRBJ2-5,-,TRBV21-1,CASSKQGPQETQYF,TGTGCCAGCAGCAAACAGGGTCCCCAAGAGACCCAGTACTTC
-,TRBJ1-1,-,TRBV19,CASSTQVRTEAFF,TGTGCCAGTAGTACCCAAGTACGGACTGAAGCTTTCTTT
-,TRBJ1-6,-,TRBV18,CATTGDAYNSPLHF,TGTGCCACCACAGGAGACGCCTATAATTCACCCCTCCACTTT
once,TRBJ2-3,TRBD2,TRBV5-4,CASSLAHTSGGGVLDTQYF,TGTGCCAGCAGCTTGGCCCATACTAGCGGGGGGGGTGTACTGGATACGCAGTATTTT
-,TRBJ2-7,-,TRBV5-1,CASSLVAARTYEQYF,TGCGCCAGCAGCCTAGTTGCCGCCCGAACCTACGAGCAGTACTTC
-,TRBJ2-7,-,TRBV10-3,CAISGNPSYEQYF,TGTGCCATCAGTGGGAACCCATCCTACGAGCAGTACTTC
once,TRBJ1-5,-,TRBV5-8,CASSSGLNQPQHF,TGTGCCAGCAGCTCGGGACTCAATCAGCCCCAGCATTTT
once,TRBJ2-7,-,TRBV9,CASSVGYEQYF,TGTGCCAGCAGCGTAGGATACGAGCAGTACTTC
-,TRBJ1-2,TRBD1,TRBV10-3,CAISDRKGQDAYGYTF,TGTGCCATCAGTGACCGGAAGGGACAGGACGCCTATGGCTACACCTTC
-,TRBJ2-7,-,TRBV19,CASSGSKKVGGERNEQYF,TGTGCCAGTAGCGGGTCGAAGAAAGTTGGTGGTGAGAGGAACGAGCAGTACTTC
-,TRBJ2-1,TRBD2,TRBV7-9,CASSSTPGTTDDNEQFF,TGTGCCAGCAGCTCTACCCCCGGGACTACCGACGACAATGAGCAGTTCTTC
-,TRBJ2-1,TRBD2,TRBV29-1,CSVFLIAGGPDDNEQFF,TGCAGCGTTTTCCTCATAGCGGGAGGGCCGGACGACAATGAGCAGTTCTTC
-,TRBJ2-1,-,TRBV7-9,CASSLGALDSTTNEQFF,TGTGCCAGCAGCTTAGGGGCCCTTGACAGCACAACCAATGAGCAGTTCTTC
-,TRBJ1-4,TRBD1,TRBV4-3,CASSQDLGQFNEKLFF,TGCGCCAGCAGCCAAGATCTGGGACAGTTCAATGAAAAACTGTTTTTT
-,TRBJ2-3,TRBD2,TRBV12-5,CASGLGTSGTTDTQYF,TGTGCTAGTGGGCTAGGGACTAGCGGGACAACAGATACGCAGTATTTT
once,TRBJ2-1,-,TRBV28,CASGVMKFEQFF,TGTGCCAGCGGGGTCATGAAATTTGAGCAGTTCTTC
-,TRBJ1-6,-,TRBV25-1,CASSESSGQYNSPLHF,TGTGCCAGCAGTGAATCGTCTGGACAGTATAATTCACCCCTCCACTTT
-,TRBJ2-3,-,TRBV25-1,CASSEVGISTDTQYF,TGTGCCAGCAGTGAGGTCGGGATAAGCACAGATACGCAGTATTTT
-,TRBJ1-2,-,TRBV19,CASSSTGFWDGYTF,TGTGCCAGTAGTTCTACAGGTTTTTGGGATGGCTACACCTTC
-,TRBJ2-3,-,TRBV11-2,CASSSPRGRFAYF,TGTGCCAGCAGCTCCCCGAGGGGTCGATTTGCGTATTTT
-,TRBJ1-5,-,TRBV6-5,CAIRDPGSNQPQHF,TGTGCCATCAGGGATCCAGGGAGCAATCAGCCCCAGCATTTT
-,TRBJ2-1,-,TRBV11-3,CASSLGLEGDEQFF,TGTGCCAGCAGCCTGGGACTGGAGGGCGATGAGCAGTTCTTC
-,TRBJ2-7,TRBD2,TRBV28,CASSLSRTSLYEQYF,TGTGCCAGCAGTTTGAGCCGGACTAGCCTTTACGAGCAGTACTTC